This TCR beta chain originates from a study of cytomegalovirus exposure and HLA in healthy donors. The CDR3 contains 16 residues. V dropped 0 bases and J dropped 0; count of bases not matched to a gene: 2. Germline V gives CDR1 SEHNR, CDR2 FQNEAQ (reference sequence). The PCR had 60 Vbeta and 13 Jbeta primers. The protocol was immunoSEQ multiplex PCR, while the TCRdb copy is restricted to in-frame clones and leaves out a portion. The sample contains approximately 120,000 clones, 83% of which appear only once. Sequenced sample: PBMCs. This TCR was recovered from a woman between 35 and 50 years old in good health and CMV-seropositive. This rearrangement joins TRBV7-9 to TRBJ2-1, with TRBD2 matching over 7 bases. Here the CDR3 reads CASSLARGSSYNEQFF. CDR3 DNA sequence: TGTGCCAGCAGCTTAGCCCGCGGGAGCTCCTACAATGAGCAGTTCTTC.